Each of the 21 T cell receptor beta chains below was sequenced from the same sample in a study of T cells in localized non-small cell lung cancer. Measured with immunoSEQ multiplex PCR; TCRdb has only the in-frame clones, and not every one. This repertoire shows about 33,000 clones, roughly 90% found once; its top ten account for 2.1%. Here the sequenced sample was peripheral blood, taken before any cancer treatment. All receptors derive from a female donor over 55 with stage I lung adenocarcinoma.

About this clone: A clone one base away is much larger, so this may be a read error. CDR3 coding DNA: TGTGCCAGCGGCGATGGGACAGGGGGCTATGGCTACACCTTC. Amino acids: CASGDGTGGYGYTF. This chain connects TRBV9 to TRBJ1-2; 11 bases match TRBD1. The V gene's germline CDR1 is SGDLS and CDR2 YYNGEE. The CDR3 is 14 residues long. V shed 7 bases, J shed 4 bases, and the junction held 6 bases outside the gene matches.

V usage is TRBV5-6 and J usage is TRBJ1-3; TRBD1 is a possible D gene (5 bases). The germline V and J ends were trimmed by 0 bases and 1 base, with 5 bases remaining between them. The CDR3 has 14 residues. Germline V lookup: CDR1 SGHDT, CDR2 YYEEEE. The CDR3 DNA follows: TGTGCCAGCAGCTTGGGGGGGTCTGGAAACACCATATATTTT. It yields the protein CASSLGGSGNTIYF.

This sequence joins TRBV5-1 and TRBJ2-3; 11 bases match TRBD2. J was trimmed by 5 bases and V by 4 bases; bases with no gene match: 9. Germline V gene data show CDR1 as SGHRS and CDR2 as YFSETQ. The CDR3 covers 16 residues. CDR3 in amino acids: CASSPLAGGPVDTQYF. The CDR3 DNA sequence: TGCGCCAGCAGCCCGTTAGCGGGGGGGCCGGTAGATACGCAGTATTTT.

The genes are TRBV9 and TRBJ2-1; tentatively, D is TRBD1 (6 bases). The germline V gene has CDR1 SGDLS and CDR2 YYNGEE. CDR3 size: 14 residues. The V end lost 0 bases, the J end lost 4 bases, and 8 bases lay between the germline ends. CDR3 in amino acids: CASSVGTAYNEQFF. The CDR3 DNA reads TGTGCCAGCAGCGTAGGGACAGCATACAATGAGCAGTTCTTC. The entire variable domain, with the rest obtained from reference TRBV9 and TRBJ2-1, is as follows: DSGVTQTPKHLITATGQRVTLRCSPRSGDLSVYWYQQSLDQGLQFLIQYYNGEERAKGNILERFSAQQFPDLHSELNLSSLELGDSALYFCASSVGTAYNEQFFGPGTRLTVL.

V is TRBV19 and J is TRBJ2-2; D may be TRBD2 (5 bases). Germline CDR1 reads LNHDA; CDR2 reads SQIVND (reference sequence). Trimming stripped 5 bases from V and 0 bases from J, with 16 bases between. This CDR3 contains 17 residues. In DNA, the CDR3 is TGTGCCAGTAGTCTCCAGGACTTACCATCGAACACCGGGGAGCTGTTTTTT. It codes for CASSLQDLPSNTGELFF.

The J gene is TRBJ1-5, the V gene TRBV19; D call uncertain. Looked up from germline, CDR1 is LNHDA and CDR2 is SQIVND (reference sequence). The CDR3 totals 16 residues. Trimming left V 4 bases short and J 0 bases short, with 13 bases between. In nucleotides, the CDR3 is TGTGCCAGTAGTACAAGACAAACTAATAGCAATCAGCCCCAGCATTTT. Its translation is CASSTRQTNSNQPQHF. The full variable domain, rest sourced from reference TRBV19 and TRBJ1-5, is DGGITQSPKYLFRKEGQNVTLSCEQNLNHDAMYWYRQDPGQGLRLIYYSQIVNDFQKGDIAEGYSVSREKKESFPLTVTSAQKNPTAFYLCASSTRQTNSNQPQHFGDGTRLSIL.

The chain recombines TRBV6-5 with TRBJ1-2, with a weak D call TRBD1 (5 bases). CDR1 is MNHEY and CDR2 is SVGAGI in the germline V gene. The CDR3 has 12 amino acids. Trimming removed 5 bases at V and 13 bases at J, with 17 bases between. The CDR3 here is CASSEPRPGCTF. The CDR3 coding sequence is TGTGCCAGCAGTGAACCACGCCCAGGGTGCACCTTC.

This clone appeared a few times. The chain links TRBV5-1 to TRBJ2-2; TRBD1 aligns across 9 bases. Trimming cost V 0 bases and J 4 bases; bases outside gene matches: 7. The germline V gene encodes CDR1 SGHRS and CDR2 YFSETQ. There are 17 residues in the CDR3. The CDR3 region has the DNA TGCGCCAGCAGCTTGGGCACAGGGGGCTCAGGCACCGGGGAGCTGTTTTTT. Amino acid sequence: CASSLGTGGSGTGELFF.

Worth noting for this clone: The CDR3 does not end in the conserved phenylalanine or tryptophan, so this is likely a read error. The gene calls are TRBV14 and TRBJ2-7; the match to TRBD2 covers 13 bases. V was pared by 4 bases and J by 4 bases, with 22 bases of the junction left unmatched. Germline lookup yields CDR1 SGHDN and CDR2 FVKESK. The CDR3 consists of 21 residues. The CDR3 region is CASSLTPGTSGVFNKLYEQYL. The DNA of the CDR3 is TGTGCCAGCAGCCTCACACCCGGGACTAGCGGGGTGTTCAACAAACTTTACGAGCAGTACCTC.

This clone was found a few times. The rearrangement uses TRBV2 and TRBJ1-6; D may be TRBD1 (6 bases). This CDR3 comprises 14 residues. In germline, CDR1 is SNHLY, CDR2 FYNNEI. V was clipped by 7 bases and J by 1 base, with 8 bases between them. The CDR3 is CASNGQSYNSPLHF. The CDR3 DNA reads TGTGCCAGCAATGGACAGTCCTATAATTCACCCCTCCACTTT. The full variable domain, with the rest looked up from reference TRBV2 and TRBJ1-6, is EPEVTQTPSHQVTQMGQEVILRCVPISNHLYFYWYRQILGQKVEFLVSFYNNEISEKSEIFDDQFSVERPDGSNFTLKIRSTKLEDSAMYFCASNGQSYNSPLHFGNGTRLTVT.

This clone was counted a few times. In DNA, the CDR3 is TGTGCCTGGAGACGATCAGTGAACACTGAAGCTTTCTTT. Protein: CAWRRSVNTEAFF. This chain uses TRBV30 with TRBJ1-1; D gene uncertain. The CDR3 is 13 residues long. Trimming left V 3 bases short and J 0 bases short, with 8 bases between. Germline CDR1 reads GTSNPN; CDR2 reads SVGIG (reference sequence).

Here the CDR3 reads CASSLEVNTEAFF. As DNA, the CDR3 is TGCGCCAGCAGCTTGGAGGTGAACACTGAAGCTTTCTTT. This chain links TRBV5-1 with TRBJ1-1; no clear D gene. V lost 0 bases and J lost 0, with 3 bases in between. Germline-derived CDR1 and CDR2 are SGHRS and YFSETQ. The CDR3 is made up of 13 amino acids.

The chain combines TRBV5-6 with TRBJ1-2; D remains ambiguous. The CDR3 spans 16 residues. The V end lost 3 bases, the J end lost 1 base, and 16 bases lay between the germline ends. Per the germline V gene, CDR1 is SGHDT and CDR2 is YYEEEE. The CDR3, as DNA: TGTGCCAGCAGCTCCAGCTTGGCCGATTATAACTATGGCTACACCTTC. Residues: CASSSSLADYNYGYTF.

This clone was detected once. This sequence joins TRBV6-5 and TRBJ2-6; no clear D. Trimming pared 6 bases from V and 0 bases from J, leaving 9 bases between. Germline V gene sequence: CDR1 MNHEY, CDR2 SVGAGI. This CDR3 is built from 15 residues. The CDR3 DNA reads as TGTGCCAGCAGGCGAGAGAGCTCTGGGGCCAACGTCCTGACTTTC. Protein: CASRRESSGANVLTF.

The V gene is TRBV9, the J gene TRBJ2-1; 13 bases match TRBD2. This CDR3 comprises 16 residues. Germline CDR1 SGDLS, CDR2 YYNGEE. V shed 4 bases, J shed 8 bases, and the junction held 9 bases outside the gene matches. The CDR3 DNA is TGTGCCAGCAGCATACTAACTAGCGGGGGGGCCCATGAGCAGTTCTTC. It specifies CASSILTSGGAHEQFF. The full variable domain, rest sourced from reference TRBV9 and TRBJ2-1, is DSGVTQTPKHLITATGQRVTLRCSPRSGDLSVYWYQQSLDQGLQFLIQYYNGEERAKGNILERFSAQQFPDLHSELNLSSLELGDSALYFCASSILTSGGAHEQFFGPGTRLTVL.

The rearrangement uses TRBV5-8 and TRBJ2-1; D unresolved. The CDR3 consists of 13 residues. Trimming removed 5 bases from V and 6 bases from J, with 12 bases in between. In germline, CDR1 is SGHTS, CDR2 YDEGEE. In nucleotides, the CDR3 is TGTGCCAGCAGAATAGTCCACCTCAATGAGCAGTTCTTC. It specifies CASRIVHLNEQFF.

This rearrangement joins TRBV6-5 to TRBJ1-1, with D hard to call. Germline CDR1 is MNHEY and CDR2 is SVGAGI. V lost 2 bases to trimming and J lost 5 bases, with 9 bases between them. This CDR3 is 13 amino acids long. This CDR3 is CASSYGRETEAFF. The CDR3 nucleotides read TGTGCCAGCAGTTACGGGCGAGAGACTGAAGCTTTCTTT.

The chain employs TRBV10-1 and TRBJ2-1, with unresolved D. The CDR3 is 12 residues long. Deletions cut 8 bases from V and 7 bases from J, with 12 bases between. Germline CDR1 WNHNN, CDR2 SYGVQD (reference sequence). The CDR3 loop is CASGPQRNEQFF. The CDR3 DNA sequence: TGCGCCAGCGGACCCCAGAGAAATGAGCAGTTCTTC.

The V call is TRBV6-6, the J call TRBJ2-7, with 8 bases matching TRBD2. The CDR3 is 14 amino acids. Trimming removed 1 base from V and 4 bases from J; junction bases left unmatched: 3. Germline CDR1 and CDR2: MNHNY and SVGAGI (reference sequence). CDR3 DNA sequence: TGTGCCAGCAGTTACTACGGGGGGGCTTACGAGCAGTACTTC. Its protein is CASSYYGGAYEQYF.

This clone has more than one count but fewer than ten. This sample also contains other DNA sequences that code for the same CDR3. The DNA for the CDR3 is TGTGCCTGGAGTGTACAGGGCAGAAATACTGAAGCTTTCTTT. Translated: CAWSVQGRNTEAFF. This chain connects TRBV30 to TRBJ1-1; D may be TRBD1 (6 bases). Germline V gene sequence: CDR1 GTSNPN, CDR2 SVGIG (reference sequence). The CDR3 consists of 14 residues. Trimming stripped 0 bases from V and 5 bases from J, with 13 bases between.

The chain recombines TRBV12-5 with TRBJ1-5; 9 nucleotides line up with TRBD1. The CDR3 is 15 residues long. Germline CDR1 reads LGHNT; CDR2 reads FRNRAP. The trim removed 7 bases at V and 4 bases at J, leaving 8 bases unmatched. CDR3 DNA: TGTGCTAGTGCCAGACAGGGGGTAGGAAATCAGCCCCAGCATTTT. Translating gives CASARQGVGNQPQHF.